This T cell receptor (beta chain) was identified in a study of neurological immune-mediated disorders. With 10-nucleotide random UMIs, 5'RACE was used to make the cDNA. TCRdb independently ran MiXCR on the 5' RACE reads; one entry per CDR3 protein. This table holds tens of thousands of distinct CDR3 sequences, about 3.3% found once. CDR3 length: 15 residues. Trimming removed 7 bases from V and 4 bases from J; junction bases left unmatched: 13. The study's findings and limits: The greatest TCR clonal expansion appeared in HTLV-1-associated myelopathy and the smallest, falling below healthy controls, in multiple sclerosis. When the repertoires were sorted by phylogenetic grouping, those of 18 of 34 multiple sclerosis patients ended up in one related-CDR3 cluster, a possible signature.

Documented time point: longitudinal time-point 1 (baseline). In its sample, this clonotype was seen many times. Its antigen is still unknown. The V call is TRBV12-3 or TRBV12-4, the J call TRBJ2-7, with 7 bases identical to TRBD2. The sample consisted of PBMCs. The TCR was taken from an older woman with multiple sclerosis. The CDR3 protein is CASTLGLEPVYEQYF. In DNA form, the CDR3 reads TGTGCCAGCACCCTAGGACTAGAACCCGTTTACGAGCAGTACTTC.